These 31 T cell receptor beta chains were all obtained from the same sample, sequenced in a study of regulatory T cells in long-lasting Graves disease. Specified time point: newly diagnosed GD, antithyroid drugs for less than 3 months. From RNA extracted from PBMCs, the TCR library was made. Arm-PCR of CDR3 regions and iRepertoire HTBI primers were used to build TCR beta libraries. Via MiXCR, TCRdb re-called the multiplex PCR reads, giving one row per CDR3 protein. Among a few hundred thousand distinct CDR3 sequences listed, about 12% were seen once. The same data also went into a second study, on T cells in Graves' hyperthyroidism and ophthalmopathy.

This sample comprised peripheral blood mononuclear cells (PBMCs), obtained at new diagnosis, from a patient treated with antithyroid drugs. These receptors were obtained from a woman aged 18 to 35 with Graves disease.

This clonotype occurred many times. CDR3: CAISEKSRGTLANYGYTF. CDR3 DNA: TGTGCCATCAGTGAAAAGAGTAGAGGGACTCTGGCTAACTATGGCTACACCTTC. V and J are TRBV10-3 and TRBJ1-2, with D maybe TRBD1 (5 bases). The V end lost 3 bases, the J end lost 0 bases, and 20 bases lay between the germline ends. This CDR3 has 18 amino acids. The germline V gene has CDR1 ENHRY and CDR2 SYGVKD.

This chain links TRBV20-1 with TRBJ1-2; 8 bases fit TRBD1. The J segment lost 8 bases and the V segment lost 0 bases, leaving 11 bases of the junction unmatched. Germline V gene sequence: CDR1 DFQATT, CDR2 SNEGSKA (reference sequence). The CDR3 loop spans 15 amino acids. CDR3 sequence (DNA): TGCAGTGCTAGAGACAGGGACAGGCCCCTCTGGGGCTACACCTTC. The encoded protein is CSARDRDRPLWGYTF.

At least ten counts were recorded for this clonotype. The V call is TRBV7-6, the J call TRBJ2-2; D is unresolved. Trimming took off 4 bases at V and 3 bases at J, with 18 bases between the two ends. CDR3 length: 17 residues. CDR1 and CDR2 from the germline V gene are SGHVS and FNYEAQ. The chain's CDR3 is CASSSSVAVKHTGELFF. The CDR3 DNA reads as TGTGCCAGCAGCTCCTCCGTGGCCGTTAAACACACCGGGGAGCTGTTTTTT.

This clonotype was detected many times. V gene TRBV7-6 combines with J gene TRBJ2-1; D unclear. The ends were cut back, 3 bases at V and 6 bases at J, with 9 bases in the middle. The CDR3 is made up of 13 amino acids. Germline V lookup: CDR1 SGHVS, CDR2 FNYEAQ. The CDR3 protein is CASSFGPGNEQFF. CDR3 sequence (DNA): TGTGCCAGCAGCTTTGGACCGGGCAATGAGCAGTTCTTC.

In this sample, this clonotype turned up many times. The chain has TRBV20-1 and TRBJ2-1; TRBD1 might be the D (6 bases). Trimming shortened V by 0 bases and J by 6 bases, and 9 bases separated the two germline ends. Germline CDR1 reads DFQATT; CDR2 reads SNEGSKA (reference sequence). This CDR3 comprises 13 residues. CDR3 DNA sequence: TGCAGTGCTAGAGATCTCAGGGGCAATGAGCAGTTCTTC. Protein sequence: CSARDLRGNEQFF.

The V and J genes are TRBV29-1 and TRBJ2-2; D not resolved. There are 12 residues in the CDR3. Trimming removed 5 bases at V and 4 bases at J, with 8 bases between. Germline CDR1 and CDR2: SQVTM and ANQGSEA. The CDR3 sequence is CSVLQSTGELFF. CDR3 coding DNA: TGCAGCGTTCTACAAAGCACCGGGGAGCTGTTTTTT.

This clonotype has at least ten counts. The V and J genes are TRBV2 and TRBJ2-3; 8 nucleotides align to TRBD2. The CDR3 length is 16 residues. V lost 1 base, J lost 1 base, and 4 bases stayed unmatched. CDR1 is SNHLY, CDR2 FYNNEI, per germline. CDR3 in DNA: TGTGCCAGCAGTGAAGATCGGCGGGGGGGCACAGATACGCAGTATTTT. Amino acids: CASSEDRRGGTDTQYF.

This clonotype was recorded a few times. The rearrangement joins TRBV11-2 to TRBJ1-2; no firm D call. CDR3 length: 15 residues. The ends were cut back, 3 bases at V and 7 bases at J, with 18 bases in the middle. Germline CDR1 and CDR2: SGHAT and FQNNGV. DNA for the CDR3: TGTGCCAGCAGCTTTACGACGGGCGACCGGGGTGGCTACACCTTC. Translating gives CASSFTTGDRGGYTF. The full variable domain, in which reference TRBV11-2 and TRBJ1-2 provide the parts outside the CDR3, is EAGVAQSPRYKIIEKRQSVAFWCNPISGHATLYWYQQILGQGPKLLIQFQNNGVVDDSQLPKDRFSAERLKGVDSTLKIQPAKLEDSAVYLCASSFTTGDRGGYTFGSGTRLTVV.

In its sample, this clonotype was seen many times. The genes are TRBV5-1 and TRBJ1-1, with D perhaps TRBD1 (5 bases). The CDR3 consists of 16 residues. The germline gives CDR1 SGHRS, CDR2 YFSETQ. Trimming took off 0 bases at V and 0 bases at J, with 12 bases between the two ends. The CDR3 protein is CASSLEGRGLNTEAFF. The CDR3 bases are TGCGCCAGCAGCTTGGAGGGGAGAGGGTTGAACACTGAAGCTTTCTTT.

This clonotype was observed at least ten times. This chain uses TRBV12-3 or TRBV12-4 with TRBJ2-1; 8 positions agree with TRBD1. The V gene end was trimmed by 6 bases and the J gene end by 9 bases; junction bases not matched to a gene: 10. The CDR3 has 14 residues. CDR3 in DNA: TGTGCCAGCAGAAGCAACTTACAGGGGGGTGAGCAGTTCTTC. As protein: CASRSNLQGGEQFF.

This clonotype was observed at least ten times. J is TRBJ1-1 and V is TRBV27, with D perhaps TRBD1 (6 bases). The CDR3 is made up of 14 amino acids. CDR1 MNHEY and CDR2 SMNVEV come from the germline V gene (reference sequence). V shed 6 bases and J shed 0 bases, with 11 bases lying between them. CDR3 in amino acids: CASSEDSLNTEAFF. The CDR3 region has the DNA TGTGCCAGCAGCGAGGACAGTTTGAACACTGAAGCTTTCTTT.

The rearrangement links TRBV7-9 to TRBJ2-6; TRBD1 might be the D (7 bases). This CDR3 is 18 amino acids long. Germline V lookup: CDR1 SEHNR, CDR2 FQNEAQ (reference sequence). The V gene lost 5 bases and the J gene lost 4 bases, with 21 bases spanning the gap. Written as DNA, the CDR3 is TGTGCCAGCAGCCGACGAGGAGGGGGCGCGACCGGGGCCAACGTCCTGACTTTC. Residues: CASSRRGGGATGANVLTF.

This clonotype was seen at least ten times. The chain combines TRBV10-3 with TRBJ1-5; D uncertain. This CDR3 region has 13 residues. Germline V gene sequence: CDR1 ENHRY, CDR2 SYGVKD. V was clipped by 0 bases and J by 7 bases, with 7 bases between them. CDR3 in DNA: TGTGCCATCAGTGAGTCAGGGAAACAGCCCCAGCATTTT. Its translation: CAISESGKQPQHF.

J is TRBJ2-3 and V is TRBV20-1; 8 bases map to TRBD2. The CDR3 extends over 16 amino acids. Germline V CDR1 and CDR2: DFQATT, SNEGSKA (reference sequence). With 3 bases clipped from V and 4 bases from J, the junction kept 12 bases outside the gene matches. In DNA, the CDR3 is TGCAGTGCTAGCAGAATAGCGGGGTCAGGATCAGATACGCAGTATTTT. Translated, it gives CSASRIAGSGSDTQYF.

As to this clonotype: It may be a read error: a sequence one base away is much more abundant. CDR3 DNA sequence: TGCAGTGCTAGAGACACCGCCAAATTCCATTACGAGCAGTACTTC. Its protein is CSARDTAKFHYEQYF. The gene calls are TRBV20-1 and TRBJ2-7, with unresolved D. Trimming shortened V by 0 bases and J by 4 bases, and 16 bases separated the two germline ends. CDR1 is DFQATT and CDR2 is SNEGSKA in the germline V gene (reference sequence). The CDR3 is 15 amino acids.

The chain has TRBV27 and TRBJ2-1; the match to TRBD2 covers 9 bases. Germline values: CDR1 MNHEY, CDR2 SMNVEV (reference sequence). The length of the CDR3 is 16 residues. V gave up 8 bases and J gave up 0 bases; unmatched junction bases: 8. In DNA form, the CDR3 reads TGTGCCAGCGGATTGACTAGCGGAAGCTCCTACAATGAGCAGTTCTTC. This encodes CASGLTSGSSYNEQFF.

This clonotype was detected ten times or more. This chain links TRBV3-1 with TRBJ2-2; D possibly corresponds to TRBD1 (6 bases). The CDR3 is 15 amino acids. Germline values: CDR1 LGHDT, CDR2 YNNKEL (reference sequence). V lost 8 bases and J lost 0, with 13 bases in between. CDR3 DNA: TGTGCCAGCTTAAAGGACAGTGCGAACACCGGGGAGCTGTTTTTT. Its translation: CASLKDSANTGELFF. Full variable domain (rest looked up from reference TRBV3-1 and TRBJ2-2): DTAVSQTPKYLVTQMGNDKSIKCEQNLGHDTMYWYKQDSKKFLKIMFSYNNKELIINETVPNRFSPKSPDKAHLNLHINSLELGDSAVYFCASLKDSANTGELFFGEGSRLTVL.

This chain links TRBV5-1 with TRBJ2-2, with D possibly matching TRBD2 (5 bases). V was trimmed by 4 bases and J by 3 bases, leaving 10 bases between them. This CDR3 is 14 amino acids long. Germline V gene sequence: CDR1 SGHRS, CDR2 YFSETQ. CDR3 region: CASSQEAYTGELFF. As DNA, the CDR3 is TGCGCCAGCAGCCAGGAGGCTTACACCGGGGAGCTGTTTTTT.

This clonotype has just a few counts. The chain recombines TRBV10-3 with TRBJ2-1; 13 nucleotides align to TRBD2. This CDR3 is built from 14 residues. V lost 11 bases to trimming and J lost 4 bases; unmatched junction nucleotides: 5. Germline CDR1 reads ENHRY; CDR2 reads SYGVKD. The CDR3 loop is CAGGTSGDYNEQFF. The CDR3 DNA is TGTGCCGGGGGGACTAGCGGGGATTACAATGAGCAGTTCTTC.

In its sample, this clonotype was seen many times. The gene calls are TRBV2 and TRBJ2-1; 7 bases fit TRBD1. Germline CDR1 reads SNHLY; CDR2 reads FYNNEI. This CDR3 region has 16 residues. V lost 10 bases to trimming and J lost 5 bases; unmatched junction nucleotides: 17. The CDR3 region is CATPALRGTVHNEQFF. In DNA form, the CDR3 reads TGTGCCACGCCCGCTTTAAGAGGGACAGTTCACAATGAGCAGTTCTTC.

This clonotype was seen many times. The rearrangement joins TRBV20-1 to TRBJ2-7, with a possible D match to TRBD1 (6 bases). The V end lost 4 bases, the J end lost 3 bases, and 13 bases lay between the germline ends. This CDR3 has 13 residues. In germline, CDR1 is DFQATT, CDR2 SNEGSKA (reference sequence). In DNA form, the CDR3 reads TGCAGTGCTACCTGGACAGCAGACTACGAGCAGTACTTC. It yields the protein CSATWTADYEQYF.

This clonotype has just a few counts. The CDR3 nucleotides are TGTGCCAGCAGTTACACGCATACAAGGGGCGAAGAGACCCAGTACTTC. This translates into CASSYTHTRGEETQYF. V gene TRBV6-2 or TRBV6-3 combines with J gene TRBJ2-5; D might be TRBD1 (5 bases). This CDR3 contains 16 residues. With 2 bases removed from V and 3 bases from J, the gap between germline ends came to 16 bases. The germline V gene encodes CDR1 MNHEY and CDR2 SVGEGT.

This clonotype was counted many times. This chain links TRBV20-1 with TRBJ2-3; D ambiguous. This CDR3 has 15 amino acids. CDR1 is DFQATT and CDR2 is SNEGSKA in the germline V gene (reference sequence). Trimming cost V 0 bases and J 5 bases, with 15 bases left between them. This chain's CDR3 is CSAREGPLRGDTQYF. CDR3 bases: TGCAGTGCTAGAGAGGGCCCCCTTCGAGGAGATACGCAGTATTTT.

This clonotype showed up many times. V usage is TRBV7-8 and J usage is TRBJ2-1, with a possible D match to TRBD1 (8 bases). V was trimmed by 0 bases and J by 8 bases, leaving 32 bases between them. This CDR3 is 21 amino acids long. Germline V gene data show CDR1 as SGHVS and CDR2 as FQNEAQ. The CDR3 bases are TGTGCCAGCAGCTTAGCTGGGGGGGTCGTCGTCGGACAGGGCAGTTGGGATGAGCAGTTCTTC. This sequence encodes CASSLAGGVVVGQGSWDEQFF.

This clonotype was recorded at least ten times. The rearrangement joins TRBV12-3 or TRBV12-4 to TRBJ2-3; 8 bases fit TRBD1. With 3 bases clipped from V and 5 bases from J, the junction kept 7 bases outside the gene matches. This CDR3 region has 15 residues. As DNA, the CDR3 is TGTGCCAGCAGTTTCCCGCAGGGGGCTCAAGATACGCAGTATTTT. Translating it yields CASSFPQGAQDTQYF.

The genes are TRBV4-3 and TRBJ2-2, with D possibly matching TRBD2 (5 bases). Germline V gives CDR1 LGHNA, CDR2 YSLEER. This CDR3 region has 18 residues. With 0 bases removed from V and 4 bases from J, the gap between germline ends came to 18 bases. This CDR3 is CASSQDPLTTGTTGELFF. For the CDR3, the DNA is TGCGCCAGCAGCCAAGATCCCCTCACGACGGGAACCACCGGGGAGCTGTTTTTT.

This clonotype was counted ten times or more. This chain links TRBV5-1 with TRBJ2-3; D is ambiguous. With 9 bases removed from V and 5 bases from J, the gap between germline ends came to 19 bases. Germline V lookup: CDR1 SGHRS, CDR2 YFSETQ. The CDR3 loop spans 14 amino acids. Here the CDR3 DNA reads TGCGCCACCAGGAGTTCCACGGAGAAAGATACGCAGTATTTT. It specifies CATRSSTEKDTQYF.

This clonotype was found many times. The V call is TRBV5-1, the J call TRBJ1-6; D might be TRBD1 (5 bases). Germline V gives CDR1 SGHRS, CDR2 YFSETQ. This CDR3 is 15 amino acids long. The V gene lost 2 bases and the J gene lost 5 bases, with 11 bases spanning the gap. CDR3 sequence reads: CASSLSIGDNSPLHF. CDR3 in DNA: TGCGCCAGCAGCTTATCGATAGGGGATAATTCACCCCTCCACTTT.

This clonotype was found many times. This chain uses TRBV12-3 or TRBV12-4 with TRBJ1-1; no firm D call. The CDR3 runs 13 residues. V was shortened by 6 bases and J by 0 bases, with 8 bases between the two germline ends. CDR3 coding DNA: TGTGCCAGCAGCCTTTCCCTGAACACTGAAGCTTTCTTT. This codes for CASSLSLNTEAFF.

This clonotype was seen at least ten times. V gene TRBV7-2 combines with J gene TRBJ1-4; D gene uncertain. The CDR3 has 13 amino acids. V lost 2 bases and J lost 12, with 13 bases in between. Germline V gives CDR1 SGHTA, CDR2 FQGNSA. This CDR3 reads CASSLQYAEELFF. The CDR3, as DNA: TGTGCCAGCAGCTTACAGTACGCCGAGGAACTGTTTTTT.

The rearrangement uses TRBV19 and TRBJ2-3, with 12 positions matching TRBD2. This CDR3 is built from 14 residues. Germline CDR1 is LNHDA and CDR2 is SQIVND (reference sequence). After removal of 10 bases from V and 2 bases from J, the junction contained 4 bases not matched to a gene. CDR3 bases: TGTGCCACCGGGACTAGCGGGTACACAGATACGCAGTATTTT. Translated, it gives CATGTSGYTDTQYF.